This T cell receptor (beta chain) comes out of a study of PD-1 blockade in classical Hodgkin lymphoma. Study-wide results and limits: Prior therapy or disease activity may underlie the repertoire differences, whose causes remain undefined.

Clones were sequenced by immunoSEQ multiplex PCR, and TCRdb holds only the in-frame ones, with some missing. The table shows over 80,000 clones, with 78% occurring only once. Details on this clone: Its antigen is still unknown.

As to time point: cycle 4 day 1 (C4D1), after less than 7 weeks of nivolumab. With no exception, relapse followed autologous stem cell transplantation in all patients, and brentuximab vedotin exposure varied. Per the germline V gene, CDR1 is MGHDK and CDR2 is SYGVNS. V was cut by 3 bases and J by 1 base, with 12 bases left in between. The length of the CDR3 is 15 residues. The chain is built from TRBV25-1 and TRBJ1-1, with a tentative D call TRBD1 (6 bases). The source of this sequence is a human donor with classical Hodgkin lymphoma. Sequencing was performed on peripheral blood mononuclear cells (PBMCs), taken before the fourth cycle of nivolumab. The CDR3 spells CASSDPGGGNTEAFF. The DNA for the CDR3 is TGTGCCAGCAGTGATCCGGGGGGCGGGAACACTGAAGCTTTCTTT.